The 6 T cell receptor beta chains listed next were all sequenced from one sample in a study of blood T cell repertoires in COVID-19. Repertoires were generated with immunoSEQ multiplex PCR, while TCRdb's copy carries only in-frame clones and drops some. Among about 89,000 clones listed, 60% to 85% were seen once. Sequenced: peripheral blood. These receptors came from a human donor in a cohort sampled during active COVID-19.

The chain uses TRBV19 and TRBJ2-1, with 10 bases that match TRBD1. Trimming at V came to 3 bases and at J to 7 bases, leaving 6 bases not matched to a gene. This CDR3 spans 15 amino acids. CDR1 and CDR2 from the germline V gene are LNHDA and SQIVND (reference sequence). The CDR3 DNA follows: TGTGCCAGTAGTATGGGGGGGACAGGGGTAAATGAGCAGTTCTTC. It yields the protein CASSMGGTGVNEQFF.

This sequence joins TRBV5-1 and TRBJ2-5, with 7 bases identical to TRBD1. The V gene's germline CDR1 is SGHRS and CDR2 YFSETQ. Trimming cost V 5 bases and J 0 bases; bases outside gene matches: 10. This CDR3 spans 16 amino acids. The CDR3 coding sequence is TGCGCCAGCAGAAAGTCCTGGACAGGCAACCAAGAGACCCAGTACTTC. It yields the protein CASRKSWTGNQETQYF.

The chain couples TRBV14 to TRBJ2-7, with D tentatively TRBD1 (5 bases). Germline lookup yields CDR1 SGHDN and CDR2 FVKESK. The CDR3 contains 11 residues. Between the trimmed V and J ends, which lost 5 bases and 5 bases, there was a span of 7 bases. Here the CDR3 DNA reads TGTGCCAGCAGCGCAGGGCACGAGCAGTACTTC. Encoded protein: CASSAGHEQYF.

This chain uses TRBV11-2 with TRBJ2-4; 8 bases are a match to TRBD2. The CDR3 sequence is 16 residues long. With V trimmed by 4 bases and J by 0 bases, 5 bases remained unmatched. Germline V lookup: CDR1 SGHAT, CDR2 FQNNGV. The CDR3 DNA sequence: TGTGCCAGCAGCTCCGCAGCGGGGGTAGCCAAAAACATTCAGTACTTC. Translated, it gives CASSSAAGVAKNIQYF.

The chain has TRBV30 and TRBJ2-1; D gene ambiguous. This CDR3 has 14 amino acids. V lost 3 bases to trimming and J lost 9 bases, with 18 bases between them. Germline V gene data show CDR1 as GTSNPN and CDR2 as SVGIG (reference sequence). CDR3 protein: CAWRIGAFTSEQFF. In DNA, the CDR3 is TGTGCCTGGAGGATAGGAGCGTTTACAAGTGAGCAGTTCTTC.

The count of this clone is one. The rearrangement links TRBV6-6 to TRBJ2-1; tentatively, D is TRBD1 (5 bases). Germline V CDR1 and CDR2: MNHNY, SVGAGI (reference sequence). The CDR3 is 16 amino acids. V was clipped by 4 bases and J by 4 bases, with 17 bases between them. The CDR3 DNA reads as TGTGCCAGCAGTTTCTTACTTAGGACAAATTACAATGAGCAGTTCTTC. Its protein is CASSFLLRTNYNEQFF.